This TCR beta chain was sequenced in a study of T cell responses to AZD1222 COVID-19 vaccine (dated by TCRdb to 2020 to 2022). Regarding the study in general: AZD1222 recipients with second doses at about 4 weeks or about 12 weeks were pooled, because spike-specific TCR depth and breadth did not differ between schedules. A total of around 240 trial participants underwent TCR sequencing, of whom some 200 had received two doses of AZD1222 and around 25 had received two doses of the MenACWY control vaccine. Enrollment into the trials was organized by age into subgroups of 18-55, 56-69 and 70-plus years, and those subgroups contained approximately 150, 30 and 60 TCR-sequenced participants, respectively.

Explained via the paper, the time point label denotes: baseline before first vaccination. Samples from vaccinated people were obtained from the UK trials COV001 and COV002, which included a single-blind randomized controlled phase 2/3 trial of AZD1222 (ChAdOx1 nCoV-19) in healthy adults. For TCRbeta chain sequencing, PBMC samples were collected from trial participants at day 0 and at day 28 after the second dose. In the case of this clone: Its antigen is not yet known. Nothing much larger sits one base from this clone, and base qualities are not available.

The CDR3 regions of human TCRbeta chains were analyzed by immunosequencing. The authors' pipeline ran thus. TCRs in the repertoires were compared against a reference library of SARS-CoV-2-specific TCRs that had been generated with the MIRA antigen-specificity platform. Breadth was defined as the fraction of unique TCRs that were SARS-CoV-2-associated. Depth was defined as the fraction of total T cells that were SARS-CoV-2-associated. Using the MIRA data, each spike-specific TCR was assigned both to the spike region to which the TCR was reactive and to a CD4 or CD8 class. Log10-transformed breadth and depth values were compared by one-way ANOVA with Sidak's multiple comparisons tests. Imported from immuneACCESS, the table was reduced by TCRdb to in-frame sequences with V and J called. These copies leave out some clones; in studies compared against another copy, an unresolved V gene accounts for under half, and the cause of the remainder is not known. The V and J calls and clone size come from that table; D and trimming were worked out from the DNA. This sample holds more than 100,000 clones; approximately 86% were observed only once. Together, the top ten hold 1.3% to 1.5% of the sample.

Study-wide conclusions, independent of this receptor: Because no day 14 peak-response samples were available, repertoires were characterized only after the peak T cell response. Only a handful of AZD1222 recipients were SARS-CoV-2 seropositive at baseline, limiting conclusions about previously exposed vaccinees. The 56-69-year group was small, and its depth increase did not reach significance, likely because of low power. Spike-specific TCR breadth and depth rose significantly after two AZD1222 doses compared with day 0 and with MenACWY recipients. Epitopes outside the regions mutated in the B.1.351 and B.1.1.7 variants were reportedly recognized by nearly half of the unique spike-specific TCRs. The whole spike protein was spanned by vaccine-associated CD4 TCRs, and dominant responses were seen in regions 160-218 and 743-854. Most participants were white British and females outnumbered males, and the authors suggested that clonal diversity may have been underestimated.

V is pruned by 1 base and J by 6 bases, leaving 7 bases of the junction without a gene match. CDR1 and CDR2 were assigned from the germline V gene as SGHNT and YENEEA. The CDR3 contains 15 residues, cysteine and phenylalanine counted. The entry retains the CDR3 DNA only, 45 bases that are in frame from base 1. The source is an adult in good health. Sequencing was performed on peripheral blood, taken on day 0 of AZD1222 vaccination. The chain is made from TRBV11-3 and TRBJ1-2, with 8 middle bases fitting TRBD1. The CDR3 is CASSLASDREDGYTF. The nucleotide sequence is TGTGCCAGCAGCTTAGCCTCGGACAGGGAGGATGGCTACACCTTC.